This TCR beta chain was profiled in a study of CD8 T cells in Susac syndrome (dated by TCRdb to between 2018 and 2021). Concerning the study at large: The study used repertoire sequencing to test whether antigen drove CD8+ T cell activation and differentiation in Susac syndrome. General findings and caveats noted by the study authors: The TCR sequencing and HLA analysis was acknowledged to have included a relatively small number of individuals.

RNA was extracted using the RNeasy kit, and roughly 0.45 to 1 microgram was reverse transcribed with random hexamers. The immunoSEQ multiplex PCR assay, covering 54 Vbeta and 13 Jbeta segments, was used to amplify TCR beta CDR3 regions. To correct PCR amplification bias, a synthetic template baseline was used for both primer optimization and computational correction. Concerning the study's data processing: Reads were annotated to V, D and J genes according to IMGT and were analyzed with immunoSEQ Analyzer, with only productive sequences retained. Clonality was computed as one minus Shannon entropy normalized by log2 of the number of productive unique sequences. Public and private clones were assessed among the 100 most prevalent clones of each patient and control. Susac-specific clones were defined as absent from healthy and MS cohorts, around 980 published viral clones and other ImmuneACCESS disease sequences. TCRdb applied fastp at Q25 and MiXCR to the public reads, then kept only in-frame beta chains. CDR3 protein duplicates are merged, each entry listing the most common genes and DNA. These V and J calls originate from TCRdb's pipeline instead of the authors' own analysis. This sample holds approximately 190,000 distinct CDR3 sequences; around 93% were observed only once. 0.1% to 0.12% of the sample comes from the top ten.

With regard to this clonotype: There is no known antigen for this receptor. Base quality data are lacking; no much larger clone is found one base away.

Peripheral blood CD8+ and CD4+ T cells from healthy donors, Susac syndrome patients and multiple sclerosis patients were profiled by high-throughput TCR beta sequencing. Healthy donors were included as age- and sex-matched controls. Bulk CD8+ and CD4+ T cells were purified magnetically by negative isolation, whereas CD8+ TEMRA cells were enriched by FACS. Blood was collected in EDTA tubes and processed within 24 hours, with PBMCs isolated through density gradient centrifugation. PBMCs destined for TCR sequencing were cryopreserved in liquid nitrogen and later thawed in a 37 °C water bath. The sorted or isolated CD4+, CD8+ and CD8+ TEMRA cells reached a purity of at least 90%. According to the germline V gene, CDR1 reads SQVTM and CDR2 reads ANQGSEA. The junction shows trimming of 4 bases on V and 4 bases on J, plus 13 bases between the germline ends. Taken from cysteine to phenylalanine, the CDR3 has 13 residues. Here the CDR3 DNA is all that survives: 39 bases in frame from base 1.

Sequenced: CD4+ T cells from PBMCs. The sequence was collected from a human donor in good health. The chain was built from TRBV29-1 and TRBJ1-2; the D segment could be TRBD1, given 6 matching bases. The CDR3 corresponds to CSVGNGQIYGYTF. In nucleotide form, the sequence is TGCAGCGTTGGCAACGGACAGATCTATGGCTACACCTTC.